This passage covers 2 T cell receptor beta chains from one sample sequenced in a study of post-analysis software for immune sequencing data. TCR beta cDNA libraries included unique molecular identifiers. TCRdb reprocessed the PCR reads with MiXCR, giving one entry per CDR3 protein. The sample lists roughly 570,000 distinct CDR3 sequences; roughly 34% were seen once. No antigens are known for them. General study results and limits: Patients carried a handful of TRBV segments more frequently than controls did, and TRBV5-6, TRBV5-1 and TRBV20-1 were among them.

The sample taken for sequencing was blood. Every receptor here comes from a girl aged 2 to 17 with multiple sclerosis.

This chain joins TRBV5-1 and TRBJ2-5, with TRBD2 matching 9 bases. V was clipped by 2 bases and J by 2 bases; unmatched bases: 19. CDR1 and CDR2 from the germline V gene are SGHRS and YFSETQ. CDR3 length: 20 amino acids. The CDR3 bases are TGCGCCAGCAGCTTTTATGCCCAAACGACTAGCGGAGAATTTCAAGAGACCCAGTACTTC. It encodes CASSFYAQTTSGEFQETQYF.

This sequence joins TRBV12-3 or TRBV12-4 and TRBJ2-7; perhaps TRBD1 as D (6 bases). The end of the DNA fits TRBJ2-5 better, so the J call may be wrong. The CDR3 sequence is 15 residues long. CDR3 sequence: CASSLGVRGLQTQYF. CDR3 coding DNA: TGTGCCAGCAGTTTAGGCGTCAGGGGTTTACAGACCCAGTACTTC.